The sample holds one count of the clone carrying this TCR beta chain. This sample is drawn from a study of cytomegalovirus exposure and HLA in healthy donors. The PCR made use of 60 Vbeta and 13 Jbeta primers. Repertoires were generated with immunoSEQ multiplex PCR, while TCRdb's copy carries only in-frame clones and drops some. Altogether 65,000 or so clones are present, 62% being singletons, with the ten largest covering approximately 2.6%. The clonotype was recovered from a man aged 25 to 45 in good health and CMV-seronegative. Material: PBMCs.

CDR3 amino acids: CASSPPGTGSEKLFF. As DNA, the CDR3 is TGTGCCAGCAGCCCCCCCGGGACAGGGAGTGAAAAACTGTTTTTT. The chain joins TRBV6-6 to TRBJ1-4, with 9 bases lining up with TRBD1. This CDR3 is built from 15 residues. Germline CDR1 reads MNHNY; CDR2 reads SVGAGI (reference sequence). The ends lost 6 bases at V and 7 bases at J; junction bases unmatched: 9.